The rows below give T cell receptor beta chains drawn from one sample of a study of human T cells and chemical hapten exposure. In TCRdb, the RACE reads were re-called with MiXCR into one record per CDR3 protein. The repertoire holds about 180,000 distinct CDR3 sequences, with 30% as singletons. Source: whole blood, taken in connection with sensitization to the hapten diphenylcyclopropenone (DPC). The receptors were sampled from a woman aged 30 to 39 with alopecia areata. Some clones in this sample may be carry-over from other donors' samples. Each CDR3 is given with its conserved first and last residue. The D gene is left open where the match is weak. Size is omitted from some rows. Given values are once, few, many or a class for expanded clones.

TRBV7-2,12,TRBJ1-5,-,-,CASSVSNQPQHF,TGTGCCAGCAGCGTGAGTAATCAGCCCCAGCATTTT
TRBV20-1,12,TRBJ2-1,-,-,CAPGSGGNEQFF,TGCGCCCCGGGCAGCGGAGGGAATGAGCAGTTCTTC
TRBV7-2,15,TRBJ1-2,TRBD1,-,CASSLYVTGADGYTF,TGTGCCAGCAGCTTATATGTGACAGGGGCCGATGGCTACACCTTC
TRBV29-1,18,TRBJ2-2,TRBD2,-,CSVSSGLAGGQDTGELFF,TGCAGCGTTTCGAGCGGACTAGCGGGGGGGCAGGACACCGGGGAGCTGTTTTTT
TRBV29-1,13,TRBJ1-1,-,few,CSVSTEPRTEAFF,TGCAGCGTTTCTACTGAACCCCGGACTGAAGCTTTCTTT
TRBV2,12,TRBJ2-1,-,many,CASSEAGNEQFF,TGTGCCAGCAGTGAAGCTGGCAATGAGCAGTTCTTC
TRBV5-1,16,TRBJ2-3,TRBD2,-,CASSSFSGRAADTQYF,TGCGCCAGCAGCTCCTTTAGCGGGAGAGCGGCAGATACGCAGTATTTT
TRBV28,15,TRBJ1-5,TRBD1,-,CASSRTGALGQPQHF,TGTGCCAGCAGTCGGACAGGGGCCCTCGGGCAGCCCCAGCATTTT
TRBV2,13,TRBJ1-5,TRBD1,-,CATTGDLGQPQHF,TGTGCCACCACAGGGGATTTGGGTCAGCCCCAGCATTTT
TRBV6-6,15,TRBJ2-3,TRBD2,-,CASSYSGTSSDTQYF,TGTGCCAGCAGTTACTCCGGGACTAGCTCAGATACGCAGTATTTT
TRBV4-3,14,TRBJ1-1,-,many,CASSQEQRTTEAFF,TGCGCCAGCAGCCAAGAACAACGGACCACTGAAGCTTTCTTT
TRBV29-1,12,TRBJ1-1,-,-,CSVEEWDTEAFF,TGCAGCGTTGAGGAGTGGGACACTGAAGCTTTCTTT
TRBV5-4,15,TRBJ2-5,-,-,CASSLARNSPETQYF,TGTGCCAGCAGCCTCGCCCGTAACAGCCCGGAGACCCAGTACTTC
TRBV13,14,TRBJ2-3,-,-,CASSSQSSTDTQYF,TGTGCCAGCAGCTCGCAATCTAGCACAGATACGCAGTATTTT
TRBV20-1,14,TRBJ2-7,-,few,CSAPKTGLSYEQYF,TGCAGTGCCCCGAAGACGGGACTCTCCTACGAGCAGTACTTC
TRBV5-5,12,TRBJ2-7,-,once,CASQEYGYEQYF,TGTGCTTCACAGGAGTACGGCTACGAGCAGTACTTC
TRBV5-1,14,TRBJ2-2,-,-,CASRPPENTGELFF,TGCGCCAGCAGACCCCCAGAGAACACCGGGGAGCTGTTTTTT